The clone carrying this T cell receptor (beta chain) was counted between two and nine times. Its antigen is unidentified. The Oncomine TCR Beta short-read assay was applied to DNA of cultured CD4+ T cells. Each CDR3 protein is one row after TCRdb ran MiXCR on the PCR reads. The sample holds roughly 7,400 distinct CDR3 sequences; 35% to 45% are singletons and the top ten take 28%. This record comes from a study of vaccination and CD4 T cells after COVID-19. At the level of the study: Participants, all vaccine recipients, received two doses of either BNT162b2 or mRNA-1273. Study-wide points: The appearance of a median approximately 90% of reactive clones in convalescent patients occurred only post-vaccination. Nearly all convalescent vaccine-specific clones, 304 of 307, recognized only SARS-CoV-2 spike.

Treatment: roughly 11-day PBMC culture with coronavirus spike peptide pools or control peptides (ViraFEST assay). Prior to the COVID-19 pandemic (2011-2018), the unexposed donor's CD4+ T cells were collected. Between the trimmed V and J ends, which lost 3 bases and 4 bases, there was a span of 9 bases. Per germline, CDR1 SGHAT and CDR2 FQNNGV. The CDR3 consists of 13 residues. The rearrangement uses TRBV11-2 and TRBJ1-2; D remains ambiguous. The sequence derives from a human donor in good health. Material for sequencing was CD4+ T cells from blood, cultured in vitro. The DNA of the CDR3 is TGTGCCAGCAGCTTGACGGATCGCTATGGCTACACCTTC. It codes for CASSLTDRYGYTF.